The 5 T cell receptor beta chains below were found in one sample sequenced in a study of cytomegalovirus exposure and HLA in healthy donors. The PCR was carried out with 60 Vbeta primers and 13 Jbeta primers. Profiled with immunoSEQ multiplex PCR; TCRdb holds only in-frame clones, not every one. Counted here are roughly 140,000 clones, 75% to 85% occurring once; the ten biggest clones make up 3.5%. Sequenced material: PBMCs. These receptors originate from a human donor in good health.

The V gene is TRBV6-5, the J gene TRBJ2-5, with D maybe TRBD2 (5 bases). Germline V gene sequence: CDR1 MNHEY, CDR2 SVGAGI. CDR3 length: 14 amino acids. V lost 0 bases and J lost 2, with 7 bases in between. The CDR3 nucleotides read TGTGCCAGCAGTTACTCAACTAGGCAAGAGACCCAGTACTTC. It yields the protein CASSYSTRQETQYF.

V usage is TRBV6-5 and J usage is TRBJ2-1; 11 bases agree with TRBD2. V was pared by 7 bases and J by 7 bases, with 9 bases of the junction left unmatched. The CDR3 spans 15 residues. Germline V gene sequence: CDR1 MNHEY, CDR2 SVGAGI. This CDR3 is CASTPRLAGGNEQFF. The CDR3 DNA reads TGTGCCAGCACCCCTCGGCTAGCGGGGGGAAATGAGCAGTTCTTC.

The chain has TRBV6-5 and TRBJ1-2; D is unresolved. Germline CDR1 reads MNHEY; CDR2 reads SVGAGI. This CDR3 is 12 amino acids long. V lost 2 bases to trimming and J lost 8 bases, with 9 bases between them. The CDR3 reads CASSYTGRGYTF. In nucleotides, the CDR3 is TGTGCCAGCAGTTACACCGGGAGAGGCTACACCTTC.

The chain employs TRBV12-5 and TRBJ1-5; possible D gene TRBD1, 6 bases. Trimming left V 3 bases short and J 5 bases short, with 20 bases between. CDR3 length: 17 residues. Per germline, CDR1 LGHNT and CDR2 FRNRAP. The CDR3 region is CASGFIPFDRFYQPQHF. CDR3 in DNA: TGTGCTAGTGGTTTTATCCCTTTCGACAGGTTTTATCAGCCCCAGCATTTT.

The chain uses TRBV5-6 and TRBJ2-2; 9 bases map to TRBD2. V shed 1 base and J 6 bases; nucleotides not matched to a gene: 10. CDR3 length: 17 residues. In germline, CDR1 is SGHDT, CDR2 YYEEEE. The CDR3 spells CASSLYGLAGESGELFF. The CDR3 DNA reads as TGTGCCAGCAGCTTGTATGGGTTAGCGGGAGAATCCGGGGAGCTGTTTTTT.